What follows is one TCR beta chain and its context. What it recognizes is unknown. Through a sample-barcoded 5' primer and a J-beta primer mix, a second PCR was run for roughly 7 to 11 cycles. From the 5' RACE reads, TCRdb called clonotypes with MiXCR, one entry per CDR3 protein. Of fewer than 1,000,000 distinct CDR3 sequences listed, approximately 44% are singletons. Donation came from healthy Caucasian individuals in Russia who were aged roughly 6 to 100. The germline V gene encodes CDR1 LNHDA and CDR2 SQIVND (reference sequence). This CDR3 region has 12 residues. The sample is drawn from a study of blood T cells in healthy people across ages. Overall study results and limits: TCR beta diversity tracked closely with naive T cell percentage. Calculation of diversity from one million T cells yielded estimates considered to be underestimates. Among T cells, TCR beta diversity per million cells dropped roughly linearly as age rose.

The specimen sequenced was blood. This chain joins TRBV19 and TRBJ2-4; D unresolved. The J call may be wrong; the DNA end is better matched by TRBJ2-7. The TCR originated in a man aged 55 to 70 in good health. The chain's CDR3 is CASSADHYEQYF. The CDR3 DNA sequence: TGTGCCAGTAGTGCGGATCATTACGAGCAGTACTTC.